This TCR beta chain was obtained from a study of PD-1 blockade in classical Hodgkin lymphoma (dated by TCRdb to 2019 to 2021). Turning to the overall study: Nivolumab dosing was 3 mg/kg intravenously every 2 weeks, continuing until either disease progression or unacceptable toxicity. The study used CyTOF and TCR beta sequencing to define a peripheral blood immune signature of response to PD-1 blockade in classical Hodgkin lymphoma. Here is what the overall study found, with its caveats: The study was restricted to a single clinical trial cohort, and the causes of repertoire differences, possibly disease activity or prior therapy, were left undefined. Baseline diversity similar to that of newly diagnosed patients was observed in trial patients achieving complete response, whereas significantly lower diversity was observed in partial responders and progressors. Baseline TCR diversity was reported to be lower in newly diagnosed patients than in healthy donors, and even lower in relapsed/refractory patients. Patients starting nivolumab less than 1 year after ASCT had lower diversity and were excluded from later analyses to avoid confounding by immune reconstitution. A significant rise by C4D1 was seen in CD4+ but not CD8+ TCR diversity (p=0.0027 vs p=0.16), with the rise being most apparent in complete responders (p=0.02).

The sample's time point label is to be understood as: cycle 4 day 1 (C4D1), after 6 weeks of nivolumab. Every trial patient had relapsed after autologous stem cell transplantation, and cohorts A, B and C differed in prior brentuximab vedotin exposure. A Miltenyi CD4+ T cell isolation kit was used for magnetic negative selection to purify CD4+ T cells from thawed PBMCs. The trial cohort was composed of approximately 56 patients with relapsed/refractory classical Hodgkin lymphoma, for whom complete response, partial response or progressive disease was recorded as best overall response. Single-agent nivolumab was administered to trial patients in the multi-cohort phase II CheckMate 205 trial. An independent review committee assessed best overall response by applying the 2007 International Working Group response criteria. PBMCs from the trial were collected at three points: immediately before nivolumab initiation (C1D1), and during therapy at cycle 2 day 1 and cycle 4 day 1. Peripheral blood was collected in 8 mL Vacutainer Cell Preparation Tubes, from which PBMCs were isolated by centrifugation and then cryopreserved. Purified CD4+ and CD8+ fractions were prepared only for cases in which an additional PBMC sample was available. Magnetically labelled cells were depleted on LS columns in a quadroMACS separator, and the flow-through was collected as the purified fraction.

The germline V gene (reference sequence) provides CDR1 MNHEY and CDR2 SMNVEV. At the junction V is shortened by 6 bases and J by 2 bases; bases outside the gene matches: 5. The CDR3 spans 15 residues, from the cysteine through the phenylalanine. Just the 45-base CDR3 DNA is kept, in frame starting at base 1. Genomic DNA was isolated using the Qiagen DNeasy kit from unsorted PBMCs as well as from negatively selected CD4+ and CD8+ fractions. TCR beta CDR3 regions were subjected to amplification by immunoSEQ multiplex PCR with primers that anneal to V and J segments. A synthetic immune receptor repertoire was used to minimize amplification bias, and remaining bias was computationally removed after sequencing. As for the original processing: Repertoire diversity was quantified as the Shannon entropy index using custom Python scripts. Unsorted, CD4+ and CD8+ repertoires were analyzed separately, except in combined analyses where CD4+ and CD8+ sequences were merged in silico. Clonal expansion was defined as a frequency increase of at least 2-fold after treatment compared with C1D1, and clones undetected at baseline were assigned a pseudocount of 0.5. Clones with 0 or 1 copy at C1D1 were classified as singleton clones, and clones with 2 or more copies were classified as non-singleton clones. Clones expanded in unsorted samples were labelled as CD4+, CD8+ or unknown by matching protein sequences in sorted samples from the same patient. Wilcoxon tests on paired samples were used to test changes in diversity from C1D1 to C4D1. TCRdb took this table from immuneACCESS and kept in-frame rearrangements with V and J called. Such tables lack part of the clones; where checked against another copy, unresolved V genes explain under half of the gap, and the rest is unexplained. V, J and clone size reflect that table, while D and trimming were determined from the DNA. For this sample the table gives some 27,000 clones, of which about four fifths were detected only once. Together, the top ten hold about 0.64% of the sample.

This clone appeared once. It lacks a known antigen. The input lacks base qualities; no much larger clone sits a single base away. The sequence was obtained from a human donor with classical Hodgkin lymphoma. This chain is built from TRBV27 and TRBJ2-3; 10 middle bases align to TRBD2. The sample here was CD4+ T cells from blood, taken before the fourth cycle of nivolumab. CDR3 protein: CASRRSGGATDTQYF. The DNA sequence reads TGTGCCAGCAGACGAAGCGGGGGGGCCACAGATACGCAGTATTTT.